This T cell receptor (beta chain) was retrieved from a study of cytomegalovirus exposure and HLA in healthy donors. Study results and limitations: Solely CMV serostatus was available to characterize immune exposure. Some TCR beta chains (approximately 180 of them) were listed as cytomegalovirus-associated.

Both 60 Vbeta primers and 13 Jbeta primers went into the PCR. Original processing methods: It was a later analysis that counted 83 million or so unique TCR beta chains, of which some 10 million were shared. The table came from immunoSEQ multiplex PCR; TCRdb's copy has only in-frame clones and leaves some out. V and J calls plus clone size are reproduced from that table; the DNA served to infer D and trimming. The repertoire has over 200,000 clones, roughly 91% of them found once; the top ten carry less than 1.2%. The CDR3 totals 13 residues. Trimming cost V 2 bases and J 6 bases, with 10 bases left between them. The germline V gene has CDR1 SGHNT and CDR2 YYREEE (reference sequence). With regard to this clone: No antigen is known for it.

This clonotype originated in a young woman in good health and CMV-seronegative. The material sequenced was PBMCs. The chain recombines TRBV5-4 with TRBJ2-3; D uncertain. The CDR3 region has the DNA TGTGCCAGCAGCTTCCTGGCGGTGGATACGCAGTATTTT. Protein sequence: CASSFLAVDTQYF.